This T cell receptor (beta chain) stems from a study of cytomegalovirus exposure and HLA in healthy donors. Study-level points and caveats: In a later analysis, CMV-associated beta chains were mostly HLA-associated, it appeared.

This clone appeared a few times. Its target is not known. The PCR employed 60 Vbeta primers together with 13 Jbeta primers. Method: immunoSEQ multiplex PCR; TCRdb's copy keeps in-frame clones and lacks some. The table lists 95,000 to 150,000 clones, around 85% of them singletons, with 2.1% in the top ten. V was clipped by 4 bases and J by 4 bases; unmatched bases: 13. Per germline, CDR1 MDHEN and CDR2 SYDVKM. The CDR3 extends over 16 amino acids. The chain employs TRBV28 and TRBJ2-7; 7 positions agree with TRBD1. The receptor's source is a man aged 25-45 years in good health and CMV-seronegative. Sequencing was performed on PBMCs. As DNA, the CDR3 is TGTGCCAGCAGTTCAATGTCCGACAGGGCGTTTTACGAGCAGTACTTC. It encodes CASSSMSDRAFYEQYF.